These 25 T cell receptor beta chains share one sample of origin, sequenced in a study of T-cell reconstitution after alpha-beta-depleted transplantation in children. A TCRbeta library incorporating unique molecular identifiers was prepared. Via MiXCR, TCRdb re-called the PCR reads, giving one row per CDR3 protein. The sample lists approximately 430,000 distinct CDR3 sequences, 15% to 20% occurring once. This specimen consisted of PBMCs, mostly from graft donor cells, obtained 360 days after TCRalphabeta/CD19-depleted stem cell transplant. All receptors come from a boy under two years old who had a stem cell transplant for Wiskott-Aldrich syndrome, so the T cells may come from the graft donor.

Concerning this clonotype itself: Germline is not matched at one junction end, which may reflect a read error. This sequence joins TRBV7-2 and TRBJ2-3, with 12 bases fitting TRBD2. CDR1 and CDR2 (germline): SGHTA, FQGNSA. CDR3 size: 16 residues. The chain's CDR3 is CASSPSSGRGTGTQYF. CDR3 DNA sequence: TGTGCCAGCAGCCCCTCTAGCGGGAGGGGCACAGGTACGCAGTATTTT.

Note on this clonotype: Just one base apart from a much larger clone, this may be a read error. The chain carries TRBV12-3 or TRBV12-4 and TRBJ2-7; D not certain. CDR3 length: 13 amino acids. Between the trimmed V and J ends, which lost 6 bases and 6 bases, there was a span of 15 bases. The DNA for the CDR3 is TGTGCCAGCAGGGATCCCAGGTGGGTCGAGCAGTACTTC. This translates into CASRDPRWVEQYF.

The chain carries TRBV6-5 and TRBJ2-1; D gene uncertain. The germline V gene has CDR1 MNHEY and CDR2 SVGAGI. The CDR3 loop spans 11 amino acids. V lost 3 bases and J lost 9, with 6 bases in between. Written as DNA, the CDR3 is TGTGCCAGCAGTTATTTGACTGAGCAGTTCTTC. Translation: CASSYLTEQFF.

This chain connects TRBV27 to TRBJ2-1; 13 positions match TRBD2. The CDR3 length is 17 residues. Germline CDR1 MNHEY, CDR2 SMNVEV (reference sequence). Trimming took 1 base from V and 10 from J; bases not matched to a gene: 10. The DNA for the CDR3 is TGTGCCAGCAGTTTATTCCGACTAGCGGGGGGACCGAAAGAGCAGTTCTTC. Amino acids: CASSLFRLAGGPKEQFF.

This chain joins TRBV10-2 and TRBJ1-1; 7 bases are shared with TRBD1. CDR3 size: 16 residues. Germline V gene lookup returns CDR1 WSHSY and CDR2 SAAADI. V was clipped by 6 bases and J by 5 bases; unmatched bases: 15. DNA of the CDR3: TGCGCCAGCAGAGCGTTTATGAACAGGGGAGGTACTGAAGCTTTCTTT. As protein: CASRAFMNRGGTEAFF.

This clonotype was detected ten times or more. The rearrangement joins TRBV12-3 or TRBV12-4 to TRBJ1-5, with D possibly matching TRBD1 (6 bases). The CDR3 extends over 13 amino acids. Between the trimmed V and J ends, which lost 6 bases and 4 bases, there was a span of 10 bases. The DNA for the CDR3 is TGTGCCAGCAGGGTGACAGGTAATCAGCCCCAGCATTTT. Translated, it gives CASRVTGNQPQHF.

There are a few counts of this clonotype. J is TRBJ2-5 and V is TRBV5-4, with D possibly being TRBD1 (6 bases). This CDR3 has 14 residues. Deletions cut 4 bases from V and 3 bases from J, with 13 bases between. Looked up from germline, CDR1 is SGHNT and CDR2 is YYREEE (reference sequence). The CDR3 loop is CASSTGQWEETQYF. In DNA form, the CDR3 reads TGTGCCAGCAGCACCGGACAGTGGGAAGAGACCCAGTACTTC.

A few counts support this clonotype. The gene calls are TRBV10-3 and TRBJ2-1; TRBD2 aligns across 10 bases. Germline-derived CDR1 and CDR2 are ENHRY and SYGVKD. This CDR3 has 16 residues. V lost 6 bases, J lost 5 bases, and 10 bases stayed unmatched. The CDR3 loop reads CAIRVPSGGMDNEQFF. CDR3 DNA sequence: TGTGCCATCAGAGTCCCTAGCGGGGGAATGGACAATGAGCAGTTCTTC.

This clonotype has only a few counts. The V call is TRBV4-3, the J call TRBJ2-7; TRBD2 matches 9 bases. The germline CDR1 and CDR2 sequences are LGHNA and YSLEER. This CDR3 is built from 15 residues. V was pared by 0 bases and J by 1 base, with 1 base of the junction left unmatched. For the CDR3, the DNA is TGCGCCAGCAGCCAAGATACTAGCGGGTCCTACGAGCAGTACTTC. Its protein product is CASSQDTSGSYEQYF.

The CDR3 loop reads CASSPWTGTAKNIQYF. The CDR3 nucleotides read TGTGCCAGCAGCCCCTGGACAGGGACAGCCAAAAACATTCAGTACTTC. This sequence joins TRBV6-2 or TRBV6-3 and TRBJ2-4; 8 bases map to TRBD1. Trimming cost V 6 bases and J 0 bases; bases outside gene matches: 7. Germline CDR1 MNHEY, CDR2 SVGEGT. This CDR3 is 16 amino acids long.

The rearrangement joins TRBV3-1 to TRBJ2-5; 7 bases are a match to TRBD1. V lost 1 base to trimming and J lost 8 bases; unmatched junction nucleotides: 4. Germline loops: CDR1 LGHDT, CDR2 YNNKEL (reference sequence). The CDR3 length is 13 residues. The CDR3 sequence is CASSQGQGGTQYF. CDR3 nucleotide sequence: TGTGCCAGCAGCCAAGGACAGGGCGGAACCCAGTACTTC.

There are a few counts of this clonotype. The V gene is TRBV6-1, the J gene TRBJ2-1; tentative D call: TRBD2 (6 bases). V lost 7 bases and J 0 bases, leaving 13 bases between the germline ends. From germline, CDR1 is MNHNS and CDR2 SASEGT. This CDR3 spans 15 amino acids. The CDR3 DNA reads TGTGCCAGCAAACCCGGGGGAAGCTCCTACAATGAGCAGTTCTTC. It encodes CASKPGGSSYNEQFF.

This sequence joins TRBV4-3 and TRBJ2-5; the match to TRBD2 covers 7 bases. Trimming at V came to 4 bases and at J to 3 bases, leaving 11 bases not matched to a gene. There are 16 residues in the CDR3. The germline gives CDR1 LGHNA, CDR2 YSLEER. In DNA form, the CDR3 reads TGCGCCAGCAGCCCCGGCGCACTAGCGACTGAAGAGACCCAGTACTTC. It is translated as CASSPGALATEETQYF.

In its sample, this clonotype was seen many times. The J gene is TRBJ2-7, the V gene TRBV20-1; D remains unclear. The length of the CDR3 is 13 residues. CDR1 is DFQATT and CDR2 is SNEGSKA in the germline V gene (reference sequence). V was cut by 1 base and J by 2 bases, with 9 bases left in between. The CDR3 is CSARAGKAYEQYF. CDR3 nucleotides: TGCAGTGCTAGAGCAGGCAAAGCCTACGAGCAGTACTTC.

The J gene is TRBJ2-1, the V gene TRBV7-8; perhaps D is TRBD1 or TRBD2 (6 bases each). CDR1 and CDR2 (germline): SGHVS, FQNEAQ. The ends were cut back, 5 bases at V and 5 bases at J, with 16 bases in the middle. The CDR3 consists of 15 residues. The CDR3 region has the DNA TGTGCCAGCAGCAGACGTAGGGGGAGGAACAATGAGCAGTTCTTC. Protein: CASSRRRGRNNEQFF.

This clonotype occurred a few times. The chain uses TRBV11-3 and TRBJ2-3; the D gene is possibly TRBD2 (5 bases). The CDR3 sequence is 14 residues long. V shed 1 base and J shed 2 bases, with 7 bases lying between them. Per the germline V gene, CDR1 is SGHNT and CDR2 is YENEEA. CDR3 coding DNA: TGTGCCAGCAGCTTAGGACTACCCACAGATACGCAGTATTTT. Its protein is CASSLGLPTDTQYF.

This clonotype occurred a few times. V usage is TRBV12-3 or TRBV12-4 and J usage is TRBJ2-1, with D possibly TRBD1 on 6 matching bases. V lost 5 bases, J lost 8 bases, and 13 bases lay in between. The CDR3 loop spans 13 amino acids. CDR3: CASSRSDRYEQFF. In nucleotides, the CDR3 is TGTGCCAGCAGTCGGTCGGACAGATATGAGCAGTTCTTC.

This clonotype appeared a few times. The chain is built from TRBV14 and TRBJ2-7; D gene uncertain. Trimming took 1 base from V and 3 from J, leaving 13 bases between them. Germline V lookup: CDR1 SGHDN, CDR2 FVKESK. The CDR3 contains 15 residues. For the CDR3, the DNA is TGTGCCAGCAGCCAAGCGGCCGGCCAGCGCTACGAGCAGTACTTC. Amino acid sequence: CASSQAAGQRYEQYF.

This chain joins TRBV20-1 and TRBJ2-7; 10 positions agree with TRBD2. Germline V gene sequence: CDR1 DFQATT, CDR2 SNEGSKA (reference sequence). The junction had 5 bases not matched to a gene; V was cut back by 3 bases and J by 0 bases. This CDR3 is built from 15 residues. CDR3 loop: CSARAGLAVSYEQYF. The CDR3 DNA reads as TGCAGTGCTAGGGCTGGACTAGCGGTCTCCTACGAGCAGTACTTC.

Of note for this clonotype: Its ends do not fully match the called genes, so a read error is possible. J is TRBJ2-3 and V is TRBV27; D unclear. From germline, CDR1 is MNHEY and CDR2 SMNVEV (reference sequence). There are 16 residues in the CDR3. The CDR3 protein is CTSSLSLTPSTDTQYF. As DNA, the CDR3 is TGTACCAGCAGTTTATCCCTGACACCCAGCACAGATACGCAGTATTTT.

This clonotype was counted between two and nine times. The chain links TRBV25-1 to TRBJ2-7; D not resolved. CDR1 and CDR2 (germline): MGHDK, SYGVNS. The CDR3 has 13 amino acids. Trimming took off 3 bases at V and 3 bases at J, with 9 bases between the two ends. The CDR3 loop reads CASSDLGNYEQYF. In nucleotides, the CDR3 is TGTGCCAGCAGTGATTTGGGGAACTACGAGCAGTACTTC.

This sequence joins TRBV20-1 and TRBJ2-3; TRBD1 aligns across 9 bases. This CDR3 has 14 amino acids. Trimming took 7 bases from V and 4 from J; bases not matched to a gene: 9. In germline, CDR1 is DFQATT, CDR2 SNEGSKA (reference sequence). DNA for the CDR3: TGCAGTGTAATACAGGGGGCGCTGGCAGATACGCAGTATTTT. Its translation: CSVIQGALADTQYF.

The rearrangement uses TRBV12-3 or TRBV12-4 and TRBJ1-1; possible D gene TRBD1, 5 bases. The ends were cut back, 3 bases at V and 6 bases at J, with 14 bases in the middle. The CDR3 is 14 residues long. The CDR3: CASSLDSQGAEAFF. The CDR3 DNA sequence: TGTGCCAGCAGTTTGGACTCCCAAGGGGCTGAAGCTTTCTTT.

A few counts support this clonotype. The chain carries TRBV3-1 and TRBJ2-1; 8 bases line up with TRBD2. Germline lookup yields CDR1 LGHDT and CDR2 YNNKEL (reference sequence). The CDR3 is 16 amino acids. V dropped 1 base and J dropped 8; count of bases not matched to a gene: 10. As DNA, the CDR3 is TGTGCCAGCAGCCAAGTCCGACTAGCGAAACTCGATGAGCAGTTCTTC. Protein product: CASSQVRLAKLDEQFF.

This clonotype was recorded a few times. The CDR3 DNA sequence: TGTGCCAGCAGTTCTCTCCGAGGGAGGGGAGATACGCAGTATTTT. As protein: CASSSLRGRGDTQYF. The chain links TRBV12-3 or TRBV12-4 to TRBJ2-3; the match to TRBD2 covers 7 bases. The CDR3 has 15 residues. The V and J ends lost 4 bases and 5 bases, in that order; junction bases with no gene match: 9.